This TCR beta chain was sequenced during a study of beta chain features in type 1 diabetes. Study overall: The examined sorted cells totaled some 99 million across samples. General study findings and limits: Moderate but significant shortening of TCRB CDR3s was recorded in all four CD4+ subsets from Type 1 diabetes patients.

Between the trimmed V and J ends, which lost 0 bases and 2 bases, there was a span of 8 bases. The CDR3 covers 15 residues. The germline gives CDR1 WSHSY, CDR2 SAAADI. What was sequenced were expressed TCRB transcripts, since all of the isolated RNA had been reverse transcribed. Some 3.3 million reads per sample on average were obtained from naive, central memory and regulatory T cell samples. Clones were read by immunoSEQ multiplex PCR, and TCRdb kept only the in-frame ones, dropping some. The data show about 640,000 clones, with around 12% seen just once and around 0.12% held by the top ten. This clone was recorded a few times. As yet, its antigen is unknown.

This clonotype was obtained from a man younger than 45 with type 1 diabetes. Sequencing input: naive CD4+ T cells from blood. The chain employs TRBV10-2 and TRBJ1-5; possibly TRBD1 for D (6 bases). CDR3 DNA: TGCGCCAGCAGTGAGTCATCAGGGGGCAATCAGCCCCAGCATTTT. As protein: CASSESSGGNQPQHF.